Below, 2 T cell receptor beta chains from the same sample are listed, as sequenced in a study of T cell changes during pregnancy in multiple sclerosis. Using immunoSEQ multiplex PCR, the repertoire was profiled, and TCRdb retains in-frame clones only, with some absent. Here the sample spans tens of thousands of clones, 88% being singletons. The source was peripheral blood, collected in the first trimester of pregnancy. These receptor sequences come from a female donor with multiple sclerosis, enrolled in a pregnancy study.

The gene calls are TRBV2 and TRBJ2-4; the D gene is possibly TRBD2 (5 bases). Germline-derived CDR1 and CDR2 are SNHLY and FYNNEI. The V and J ends lost 3 bases and 3 bases respectively, with 12 bases between them. The CDR3 has 15 residues. The CDR3 is CASSDEGSVKNIQYF. For the CDR3, the DNA is TGTGCCAGCAGTGATGAGGGTAGCGTCAAAAACATTCAGTACTTC.

The chain couples TRBV5-5 to TRBJ1-2; possible D gene TRBD1, 6 bases. The CDR3 covers 16 residues. V was cut by 0 bases and J by 2 bases, with 14 bases left in between. CDR1 is SGHKS and CDR2 is YYEKEE in the germline V gene (reference sequence). Written as DNA, the CDR3 is TGTGCCAGCAGCTTGGCAATTCCGGGACACAACTATGGCTACACCTTC. It specifies CASSLAIPGHNYGYTF. Full variable domain (remainder filled in from reference TRBV5-5 and TRBJ1-2): DAGVTQSPTHLIKTRGQQVTLRCSPISGHKSVSWYQQVLGQGPQFIFQYYEKEERGRGNFPDRFSARQFPNYSSELNVNALLLGDSALYLCASSLAIPGHNYGYTFGSGTRLTVV.